A single sample gave rise to the 8 T cell receptor beta chains below, sequenced in a study of CD8+CD57+ T cells in acquired aplastic anemia. Genomic DNA, the template, was used for profiling of the TCR beta VDJ and CDR3. Via MiXCR, TCRdb re-called the reads, giving one row per CDR3 protein. The sample contains a few hundred thousand distinct CDR3 sequences, over 55% of which appear only once. What was sequenced was sorted CD4+, CD8+, or CD8+CD57+ T cells (not recorded which) from PBMCs. The receptor set was obtained from a human donor in good health.

This clonotype rates as medium-sized (0.01 to 0.1%). The rearrangement uses TRBV10-2 and TRBJ2-1; D not certain. CDR1 WSHSY and CDR2 SAAADI come from the germline V gene. The V end lost 6 bases, the J end lost 9 bases, and 9 bases lay between the germline ends. The CDR3 covers 11 residues. CDR3 sequence: CASRASSEQFF. DNA for the CDR3: TGCGCCAGCAGGGCCTCCAGTGAGCAGTTCTTC.

This clonotype was counted at least ten times. This chain uses TRBV10-3 with TRBJ2-2, with D uncertain. This CDR3 is 15 amino acids long. The germline gives CDR1 ENHRY, CDR2 SYGVKD. Trimming left V 6 bases short and J 0 bases short, with 11 bases between. CDR3 in amino acids: CAIRGTGSNTGELFF. CDR3 DNA sequence: TGTGCCATCAGGGGAACGGGCTCGAACACCGGGGAGCTGTTTTTT.

This clonotype was detected ten times or more. In nucleotides, the CDR3 is TGTGCCAGCAGCCCCCGGGACAATTACGACAATGAGCAGTTCTTC. Its protein product is CASSPRDNYDNEQFF. The V and J genes are TRBV7-2 and TRBJ2-1, with a possible D match to TRBD1 (6 bases). CDR3 size: 15 residues. Trimming took off 5 bases at V and 5 bases at J, with 16 bases between the two ends. CDR1 and CDR2 from the germline V gene are SGHTA and FQGNSA.

The J gene is TRBJ2-1, the V gene TRBV20-1, with 13 bases lining up with TRBD2. The CDR3 spans 16 residues. Germline V gene data show CDR1 as DFQATT and CDR2 as SNEGSKA (reference sequence). After removal of 3 bases from V and 6 bases from J, the junction contained 8 bases not matched to a gene. For the CDR3, the DNA is TGCAGTGCTAGCGCTAGACTAGCGGGGGGCCTCAATGAGCAGTTCTTC. Protein: CSASARLAGGLNEQFF.

This chain links TRBV7-2 with TRBJ2-3; D is unresolved. V was pared by 5 bases and J by 2 bases, with 14 bases between. Germline V gene sequence: CDR1 SGHTA, CDR2 FQGNSA. The CDR3 has 15 amino acids. CDR3 loop: CASSGRSQYTDTQYF. In nucleotides, the CDR3 is TGTGCCAGCAGCGGGCGCTCTCAGTACACAGATACGCAGTATTTT.

The count of this clonotype is one. V gene TRBV7-8 combines with J gene TRBJ2-1; no firm D call. The V gene's germline CDR1 is SGHVS and CDR2 FQNEAQ. This CDR3 comprises 11 residues. The V and J ends lost 6 bases and 8 bases respectively, with 8 bases between them. DNA of the CDR3: TGTGCCAGCAGTATCTTCGATGAGCAGTTCTTC. It specifies CASSIFDEQFF.

Comment on this clonotype: This may arise from a read error, as a much more abundant clone is one base away. The V and J genes are TRBV7-2 and TRBJ2-1; 12 positions match TRBD2. Germline-derived CDR1 and CDR2 are SGHTA and FQGNSA. The CDR3 totals 18 residues. CDR3 DNA sequence: TGTGCCAGCAGCTTAGGGCCCCACCTAGCGGGGGGGGACAATGAGCAGTCCTTC. It codes for CASSLGPHLAGGDNEQSF.

This clonotype has at least ten counts. The chain is built from TRBV20-1 and TRBJ2-7; D possibly corresponds to TRBD2 (6 bases). CDR1 and CDR2 (germline): DFQATT, SNEGSKA (reference sequence). The ends were cut back, 2 bases at V and 3 bases at J, with 20 bases in the middle. This CDR3 is 16 amino acids long. The CDR3 here is CSARPLGGRDLYEQYF. In nucleotides, the CDR3 is TGCAGTGCTAGACCGTTGGGGGGAAGGGACCTCTACGAGCAGTACTTC.